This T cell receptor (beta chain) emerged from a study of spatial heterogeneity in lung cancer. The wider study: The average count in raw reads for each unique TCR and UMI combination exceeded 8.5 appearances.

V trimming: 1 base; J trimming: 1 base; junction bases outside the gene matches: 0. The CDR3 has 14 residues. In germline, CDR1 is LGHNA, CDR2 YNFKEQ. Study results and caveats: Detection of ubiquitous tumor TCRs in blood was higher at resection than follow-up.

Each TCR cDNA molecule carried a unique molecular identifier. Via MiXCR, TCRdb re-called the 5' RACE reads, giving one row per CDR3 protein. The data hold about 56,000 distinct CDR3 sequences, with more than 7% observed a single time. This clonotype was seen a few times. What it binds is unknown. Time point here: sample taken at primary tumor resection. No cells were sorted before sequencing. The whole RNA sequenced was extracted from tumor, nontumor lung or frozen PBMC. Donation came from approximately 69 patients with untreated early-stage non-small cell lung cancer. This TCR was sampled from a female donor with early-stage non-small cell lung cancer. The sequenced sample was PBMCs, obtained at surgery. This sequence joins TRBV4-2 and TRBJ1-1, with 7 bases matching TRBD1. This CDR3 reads CASSQGQGNTEAFF. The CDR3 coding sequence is TGTGCCAGCAGCCAAGGACAGGGGAACACTGAAGCTTTCTTT.